This passage covers 9 T cell receptor beta chains from one sample sequenced in a study of OX40 agonist ivuxolimab in advanced cancers. Sequencing used immunoSEQ multiplex PCR; TCRdb keeps in-frame clones, though not all of them. The sample has roughly 74,000 clones, approximately 88% seen once. The sample was CD4+ or CD8+ T cells sorted from blood, taken in a trial of the OX40 agonist ivuxolimab. These receptors were collected from an adult with an advanced solid tumor such as melanoma, head and neck, liver or kidney cancer.

This clone was seen many times. The V and J genes are TRBV4-1 and TRBJ1-6, with D possibly matching TRBD1 (5 bases). Looked up from germline, CDR1 is MGHRA and CDR2 is YSYEKL. Trimming left V 0 bases short and J 7 bases short, with 19 bases between. The CDR3 is 18 amino acids. In DNA, the CDR3 is TGCGCCAGCAGCCAAGAAATAATAGCAGGGCTTAGGAATTCACCCCTCCACTTT. Translating gives CASSQEIIAGLRNSPLHF.

The rearrangement links TRBV10-3 to TRBJ2-1, with D tentatively TRBD2 (6 bases). The CDR3 sequence is 17 residues long. V lost 3 bases and J lost 12, with 27 bases in between. Germline-derived CDR1 and CDR2 are ENHRY and SYGVKD. Written as DNA, the CDR3 is TGTGCCATCAGTGACCCACACCGGGACTCCGAACCGTGGGGGCAGTTCTTC. This sequence encodes CAISDPHRDSEPWGQFF.

The gene calls are TRBV19 and TRBJ1-1; no firm D call. The CDR3 is 14 residues long. The V gene's germline CDR1 is LNHDA and CDR2 SQIVND (reference sequence). The germline V and J ends were trimmed by 7 bases and 1 base, with 13 bases remaining between them. The CDR3 here is CASTPTRRNTEAFF. CDR3 DNA sequence: TGTGCCAGTACCCCCACGAGGAGGAACACTGAAGCTTTCTTT.

V is TRBV28 and J is TRBJ2-5; no clear D gene. The V end was cut by 1 base, the J end by 4 bases, with 4 bases between. Germline lookup yields CDR1 MDHEN and CDR2 SYDVKM. The CDR3 covers 12 residues. CDR3 amino acids: CASSLSVETQYF. CDR3 DNA: TGTGCCAGCAGTTTATCCGTAGAGACCCAGTACTTC.

The rearrangement uses TRBV5-4 and TRBJ2-5; 8 positions match TRBD2. The CDR3 runs 15 residues. Germline V CDR1 and CDR2: SGHNT, YYREEE (reference sequence). V lost 5 bases to trimming and J lost 3 bases; unmatched junction nucleotides: 9. In DNA form, the CDR3 reads TGTGCCAGCAGACCGAGCGGGGGCCCCAAAGAGACCCAGTACTTC. Translating it yields CASRPSGGPKETQYF.

The genes are TRBV6-1 and TRBJ1-1, with TRBD1 identical over 10 bases. Germline trimming cut 6 bases from V and 11 bases from J; bases unmatched to any gene: 6. CDR3 size: 12 residues. Germline CDR1 and CDR2: MNHNS and SASEGT. The CDR3 region has the DNA TGTGCCAGCAGGACAGGGGGCTTGGCGGCTTTCTTT. Amino acid sequence: CASRTGGLAAFF.

J is TRBJ1-1 and V is TRBV11-3; 7 positions agree with TRBD1. The germline gives CDR1 SGHNT, CDR2 YENEEA. The length of the CDR3 is 12 residues. Trimming cost V 4 bases and J 9 bases; bases outside gene matches: 5. The chain's CDR3 is CASSYTTGKAFF. In DNA form, the CDR3 reads TGTGCCAGCAGCTACACGACAGGGAAAGCTTTCTTT.

The chain links TRBV28 to TRBJ1-6; 7 bases agree with TRBD1. Germline lookup yields CDR1 MDHEN and CDR2 SYDVKM. The CDR3 covers 15 residues. Trimming removed 5 bases from V and 7 bases from J; junction bases left unmatched: 8. The CDR3 DNA reads as TGTGCCAGCAGTCTCCTGGACAGGAGAAATTCACCCCTCCACTTT. This translates into CASSLLDRRNSPLHF.

The chain recombines TRBV27 with TRBJ1-6; TRBD1 aligns across 10 bases. The trim removed 5 bases at V and 9 bases at J, leaving 7 bases unmatched. CDR3 length: 15 residues. Germline-derived CDR1 and CDR2 are MNHEY and SMNVEV (reference sequence). The CDR3 here is CASSMGQGISSPLHF. In DNA form, the CDR3 reads TGTGCCAGCAGTATGGGACAGGGGATTAGTTCACCCCTCCACTTT.